The rows below give T cell receptor beta chains drawn from one sample of a study of blood T cell repertoires in COVID-19. TCRdb keeps only in-frame clones here, not all; method: immunoSEQ multiplex PCR. The sample lists 130,000 to 150,000 clones; roughly 89% were seen once. Input material: peripheral blood. The receptors derive from a middle-aged woman with acute or convalescent COVID-19. Each CDR3 is given with its conserved first and last residue. The D gene is left open where the match is weak. Only some rows state a clone size, as once, few, many or a class for expanded clones.

>TRBV2|.|TRBD1|TRBJ2-3
TGTGCCAGCAGTGACAGGGGGCCCGGGGTGGATACGCAGTATTTT
CASSDRGPGVDTQYF
>TRBV4-3|.|.|TRBJ1-2
TGCGCCAGCAGCCAAGATCATCCAGGAATCTTCTATGGCTACACCTTC
CASSQDHPGIFYGYTF
>TRBV10-3|.|TRBD1|TRBJ2-7
TGTGCCATCAGGAAGACAGGGGACCAGGGCGAGCAGTACTTC
CAIRKTGDQGEQYF
>TRBV7-6|.|TRBD1|TRBJ2-2
TGTGCCAGCAGCCAGTCCGGGACAGGGGGCACCGGGGAGCTGTTTTTT
CASSQSGTGGTGELFF
>TRBV9|once|TRBD2|TRBJ2-2
TGTGCCAGCAGCTTTTTCACTAGCGGGGGGAACACCGGGGAGCTGTTTTTT
CASSFFTSGGNTGELFF
>TRBV3-1/TRBV3-2|.|.|TRBJ1-4
TGTGCCAGCCGCTCGGGAAGAAATGAAAAACTGTTTTTT
CASRSGRNEKLFF
>TRBV7-3|.|TRBD2|TRBJ2-3
TGTGCCAGCAGCTTAGAAGCGCGGGGGGGCACAGATACGCAGTATTTT
CASSLEARGGTDTQYF
>TRBV29-1|.|TRBD2|TRBJ2-1
TGCAGCGTTCGGACTAGCTACAATGAGCAGTTCTTC
CSVRTSYNEQFF
>TRBV4-3|.|TRBD2|TRBJ2-3
TGCGCCAGCAGCCAACGGACTAGCGGGACAGATACGCAGTATTTT
CASSQRTSGTDTQYF
>TRBV18|once|.|TRBJ2-2
TGTGCCAGCTCACCTTTACCCAGGTGGGAGCTGTTTTTT
CASSPLPRWELFF
>TRBV29-1|.|.|TRBJ1-5
TGCAGCATTTCCCAGGGTAATAGCAATCAGCCCCAGCATTTT
CSISQGNSNQPQHF
>TRBV7-2|.|TRBD1|TRBJ2-3
TGTGCCAGCACCCCCGGGACAGGGGGCACAGATACGCAGTATTTT
CASTPGTGGTDTQYF
>TRBV23-1|.|.|TRBJ2-5
TGCGCCAGCAGTCACCCCAAAGTAAAGACCCCCAACAGGGTAATGGAGACCCAGTACTTC
CASSHPKVKTPNRVMETQYF
>TRBV27|.|TRBD2|TRBJ2-7
TGTGCCAGCAGGCCTAGCGGGGGTTTCTACGAGCAGTACTTC
CASRPSGGFYEQYF
>TRBV5-1|.|TRBD1|TRBJ1-3
TGCGCCAGCAGCCTGACAGGGGCTGGAAACACCATATATTTT
CASSLTGAGNTIYF
>TRBV7-3|.|.|TRBJ1-1
TGTGCCAGCAGCTCCCAGGGTAGCACTGAAGCTTTCTTT
CASSSQGSTEAFF
>TRBV5-4|.|TRBD2|TRBJ2-2
TGTGCCAGCAGCTTGGGGTTGTCGCGCCTAGCGGCCACCGGGGAGCTGTTTTTT
CASSLGLSRLAATGELFF
>TRBV19|.|TRBD1|TRBJ2-2
TGTGCCAGTAGTAACAGGGGGAACACCGGGGAGCTGTTTTTT
CASSNRGNTGELFF
>TRBV7-9|.|TRBD2|TRBJ2-7
TGTGCCAGCAGCCCAGGACTAGCGGGAGGGCCGAGGGCCTACGAGCAGTACTTC
CASSPGLAGGPRAYEQYF
>TRBV13|.|.|TRBJ1-2
TGTGCCAGCAGCTTAGGGCAGGGGCCCCATTCTAACTATGGCTACACCTTC
CASSLGQGPHSNYGYTF
>TRBV10-3|.|TRBD1|TRBJ2-1
TGTGCCATCAGTGACACCAAGACAGGGGGGAATGAGCAGTTCTTC
CAISDTKTGGNEQFF
>TRBV25-1|.|TRBD1|TRBJ2-1
TGTGCCAGCAGTGCAGGGACAGGGGGAGATGAGCAGTTCTTC
CASSAGTGGDEQFF
>TRBV15|.|.|TRBJ2-2
TGTGCCACCAGCAGAGGCTTCCGGAAACAGGGCACCGGGGAGCTGTTTTTT
CATSRGFRKQGTGELFF
>TRBV27|.|TRBD2|TRBJ2-3
TGTGCCAGCAGTTTCGGACTAGCGGGAAGGTCGACAGATACGCAGTATTTT
CASSFGLAGRSTDTQYF
>TRBV4-1|.|.|TRBJ2-1
TGCGCCAGCAGCCAAGCCTGGCGTAGCGGCTACAATGAGCAGTTCTTC
CASSQAWRSGYNEQFF
>TRBV18|.|TRBD1|TRBJ2-7
TGTGCCAGCTCACCTCGGACAGGGGCCTCCTACGAGCAGTACTTC
CASSPRTGASYEQYF
>TRBV12-3/TRBV12-4|once|.|TRBJ2-1
TGTGCCAGCAGGCATAGCTCCTACAATGAGCAGTTCTTC
CASRHSSYNEQFF
>TRBV18|.|TRBD2|TRBJ2-7
TGTGCCAGCTCACAGCGGGAGGGATCCTACGAGCAGTACTTC
CASSQREGSYEQYF
>TRBV27|.|TRBD1|TRBJ1-1
TGTGCCAGCAGTTTATTGGGACAGTACACTGAAGCTTTCTTT
CASSLLGQYTEAFF
>TRBV7-2|.|.|TRBJ1-1
TGTGCCAGCAGCTTAAGAGGGAACACTGAAGCTTTCTTT
CASSLRGNTEAFF
>TRBV6-2/TRBV6-3|.|TRBD1|TRBJ1-1
TGTGCCAGCAGTTCCGACAGGGTAGGGATGAACACTGAAGCTTTCTTT
CASSSDRVGMNTEAFF
>TRBV12-3/TRBV12-4|.|.|TRBJ1-1
TGTGCCAGCAGATTCGGAGGGCACACTGAAGCTTTCTTT
CASRFGGHTEAFF
>TRBV15|.|TRBD2|TRBJ2-7
TGTGCCACCAGCAGAGCGACTAGCGGACCTTACGAGCAGTACTTC
CATSRATSGPYEQYF
>TRBV30|.|.|TRBJ2-4
TGTGCCTGGACCGGAGTCAGTAGCATTCAGTACTTC
CAWTGVSSIQYF
>TRBV7-2|.|TRBD1|TRBJ2-5
TGTGCCAGCAGCAATACAGGGGGCGAGGAGACCCAGTACTTC
CASSNTGGEETQYF
>TRBV20-1|.|TRBD2|TRBJ2-3
TGCAGTGCTAGTTGGGCGGGAGTGGCTACGCAGTATTTT
CSASWAGVATQYF
>TRBV9|.|TRBD1|TRBJ2-5
TGTGCCAGCAGCTCAGAGGACAGGGGACCTCGGGAGACCCAGTACTTC
CASSSEDRGPRETQYF
>TRBV18|.|TRBD2|TRBJ2-1
TGTGCCAGCTCACCCCCTGGGGGAGGGCCTTACAATGAGCAGTTCTTC
CASSPPGGGPYNEQFF
>TRBV6-5|.|TRBD1|TRBJ1-3
TGTGCCAGCGGGGCAGGGGGCAGAAACACCATATATTTT
CASGAGGRNTIYF
>TRBV5-6|.|TRBD2|TRBJ2-3
TGTGCCAGCACTAAGGGACTAGGGGGATCGTGGTTGACAGATACGCAGTATTTT
CASTKGLGGSWLTDTQYF
>TRBV5-1|once|TRBD1|TRBJ2-5
TGCGCCAGCAAACGGACAGGGAGGGAGACCCAGTACTTC
CASKRTGRETQYF
>TRBV7-2|.|TRBD1|TRBJ2-1
TGTGCCAGCATGACAGGGGTAGGTAATGAGCAGTTCTTC
CASMTGVGNEQFF
>TRBV4-1|.|TRBD2|TRBJ2-2
TGCGCCAGCAGCCAAGGACTAGCGGGAGGCCCCGGGGAGCTGTTTTTT
CASSQGLAGGPGELFF
>TRBV7-8|.|.|TRBJ2-2
TGTGCCAGCAGCTCCTTGACTAGATCGAACACCGGGGAGCTGTTTTTT
CASSSLTRSNTGELFF
>TRBV4-3|.|TRBD1|TRBJ1-3
TGCGCCAGCAGCCAAGACGGACAGGGTGACGGAAACACCATATATTTT
CASSQDGQGDGNTIYF
>TRBV10-1|once|TRBD1|TRBJ1-4
TGCGCCAGCAGGGTCAGGGGGAGGATTGAAAAACTGTTTTTT
CASRVRGRIEKLFF
>TRBV2|.|.|TRBJ1-1
TGTGCCAGCAATCTCATTACCGGGACAAAGAACACTGAAGCTTTCTTT
CASNLITGTKNTEAFF